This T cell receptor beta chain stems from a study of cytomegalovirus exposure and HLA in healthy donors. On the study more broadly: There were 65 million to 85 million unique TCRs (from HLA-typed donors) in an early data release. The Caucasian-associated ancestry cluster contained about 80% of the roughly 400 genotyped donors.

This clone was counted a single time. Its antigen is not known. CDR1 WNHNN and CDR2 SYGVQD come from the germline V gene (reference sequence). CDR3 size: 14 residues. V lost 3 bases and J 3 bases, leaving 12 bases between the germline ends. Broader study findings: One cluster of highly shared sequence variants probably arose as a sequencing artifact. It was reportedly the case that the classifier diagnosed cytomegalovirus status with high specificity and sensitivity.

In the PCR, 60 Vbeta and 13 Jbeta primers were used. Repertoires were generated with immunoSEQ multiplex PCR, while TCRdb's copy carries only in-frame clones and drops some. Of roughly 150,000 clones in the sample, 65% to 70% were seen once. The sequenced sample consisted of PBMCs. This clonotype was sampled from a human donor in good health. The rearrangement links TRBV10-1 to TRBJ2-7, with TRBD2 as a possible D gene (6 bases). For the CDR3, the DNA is TGCGCCAGCAGTGACAACGGAGGGCTCTACGAGCAGTACTTC. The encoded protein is CASSDNGGLYEQYF.